This T cell receptor beta chain was sequenced for a study of OX40 agonist ivuxolimab in advanced cancers. Study-wide context: The costimulatory receptor OX40 (CD134) was targeted by ivuxolimab, a fully human IgG2 agonistic monoclonal antibody. Intravenous ivuxolimab was administered to patients every 2 weeks at six dose levels: 0.01, 0.1, 0.3, 1.5, 3 and 10 mg/kg. Prior anti-PD-1, anti-PD-L1 or anti-CTLA-4 therapy was permitted, and less than 45% of dose-escalation patients had received checkpoint inhibitors. Partial responses occurred in three dose-escalation patients: two with cutaneous melanoma and one with hepatocellular carcinoma. The paper covers the monotherapy dose-escalation part of the phase I ivuxolimab trial, which included N of about 50 patients. In the dose-escalation cohort, approximately 83% of patients were male, and the mean age was around 60 years with a range of roughly 20 to 80. Of the 50 to 55 patients in dose escalation, about 20 had hepatocellular carcinoma, approximately 15 had melanoma, 9 had renal cell carcinoma and 9 had head and neck cancer. Peripheral TCRbeta sequencing was intended to test whether TCR sequence diversity was altered and clonal T-cell expansion was caused by ivuxolimab. What the work shows at the level of the full study, not this receptor alone: Partial responders in the 0.1-3.0 mg/kg groups had among the lowest normalized peripheral clonal expansion, especially among CD8+ T cells. After ivuxolimab, CD8+ T cells had more expanded clones than CD4+ T cells on average. The antigen specificity of the peripheral T cells that underwent clonal expansion was not determined. At doses from 0.1 to 3.0 mg/kg, clonal expansion was seen in both CD4+ and CD8+ blood T cells between baseline and week 6. Low levels of normalized T-cell clonal expansion were also shown by some nonresponding patients.

Compared with germline, V lacks 4 bases and J lacks 6 bases; bases without a gene match: 10. The CDR3 runs 17 residues from the cysteine to the phenylalanine. Only the CDR3 DNA is retained, 51 bases long and in frame from the first base. Per the germline V gene, LGHNA is the CDR1 and YNFKEQ is the CDR2. Genomic DNA was extracted from sorted cells for sequencing of the TCRbeta CDR3 region. TCRbeta CDR3 regions were sequenced using the immunoSEQ Assay. This immuneACCESS table, as held by TCRdb, lists in-frame sequences with V and J called but not all clones. Of the missing ones, under half trace to an unresolved V gene in checked studies; the others have no known cause. In all, the sample holds approximately 91,000 clones, and roughly 84% of those were seen once. The ten largest clonotypes hold about 0.3% of the sample. The trial excluded patients who had a history of autoimmune disease or who were on systemic immunosuppression. In every dose cohort, peripheral blood was drawn for TCR sequencing at baseline, cycle 4 day 1, and cycle 7 day 1. The samples were taken from a phase I, first-in-human, multicenter, open-label dose-escalation trial of ivuxolimab. Adults with locally advanced or metastatic melanoma, renal cell, hepatocellular, or head and neck squamous cell carcinoma were enrolled in the trial. CD4+ and CD8+ T cells were sorted separately from peripheral blood before TCR sequencing.

This clone was seen a handful of times. Its antigen is still unknown. Nothing much larger sits one base from this clone, and base qualities are not available. This clonotype originated in an adult with an advanced solid tumor such as melanoma, head and neck, liver or kidney cancer. This specimen was CD4+ or CD8+ T cells sorted from blood, taken in a trial of the OX40 agonist ivuxolimab. Rearrangement joined TRBV4-2 to TRBJ2-1; 12 of the junction bases match TRBD1. The CDR3 in this case is CASSLRGRDRGLNEQFF. The nucleotides read TGTGCCAGCAGCCTAAGGGGCAGGGACAGGGGGCTCAATGAGCAGTTCTTC.